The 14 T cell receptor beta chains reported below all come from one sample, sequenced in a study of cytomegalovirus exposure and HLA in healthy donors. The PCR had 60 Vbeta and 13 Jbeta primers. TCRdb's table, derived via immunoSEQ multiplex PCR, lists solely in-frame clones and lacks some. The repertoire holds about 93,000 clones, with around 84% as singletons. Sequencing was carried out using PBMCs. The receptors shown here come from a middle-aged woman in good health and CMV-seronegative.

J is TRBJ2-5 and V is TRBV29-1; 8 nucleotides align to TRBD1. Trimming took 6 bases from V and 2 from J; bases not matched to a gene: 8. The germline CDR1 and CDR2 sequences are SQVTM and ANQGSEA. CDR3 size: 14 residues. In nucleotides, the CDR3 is TGCAGCGTCATCGGACAGGGTGGTCAAGAGACCCAGTACTTC. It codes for CSVIGQGGQETQYF.

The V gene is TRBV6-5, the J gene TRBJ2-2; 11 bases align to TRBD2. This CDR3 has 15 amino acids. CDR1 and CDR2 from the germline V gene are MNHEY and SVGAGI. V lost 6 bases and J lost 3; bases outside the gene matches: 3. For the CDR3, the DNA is TGTGCCAGCAGCTTAGCGGGAGGGCACACCGGGGAGCTGTTTTTT. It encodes CASSLAGGHTGELFF.

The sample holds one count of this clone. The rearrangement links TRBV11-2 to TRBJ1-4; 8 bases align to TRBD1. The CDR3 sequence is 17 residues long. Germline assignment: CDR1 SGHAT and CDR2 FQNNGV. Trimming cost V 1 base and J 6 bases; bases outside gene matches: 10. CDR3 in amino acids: CASSLALRTGKDEKLFF. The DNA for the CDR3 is TGTGCCAGCAGCTTAGCCCTTCGGACAGGGAAGGATGAAAAACTGTTTTTT.

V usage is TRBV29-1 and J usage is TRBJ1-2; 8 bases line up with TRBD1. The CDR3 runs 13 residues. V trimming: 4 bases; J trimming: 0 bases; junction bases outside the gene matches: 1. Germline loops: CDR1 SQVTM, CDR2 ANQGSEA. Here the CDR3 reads CSVAGGPNYGYTF. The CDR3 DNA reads TGCAGCGTTGCAGGGGGCCCTAACTATGGCTACACCTTC.

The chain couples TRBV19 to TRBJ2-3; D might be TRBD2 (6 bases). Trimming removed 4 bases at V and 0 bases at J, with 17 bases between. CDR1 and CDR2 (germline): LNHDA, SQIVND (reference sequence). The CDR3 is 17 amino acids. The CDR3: CASSTQLGGISTDTQYF. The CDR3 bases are TGTGCCAGTAGTACCCAGTTGGGCGGGATAAGCACAGATACGCAGTATTTT.

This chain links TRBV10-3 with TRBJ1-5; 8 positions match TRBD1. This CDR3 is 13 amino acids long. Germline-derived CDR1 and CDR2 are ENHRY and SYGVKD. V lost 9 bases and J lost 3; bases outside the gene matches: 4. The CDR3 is CAITGGYNQPQHF. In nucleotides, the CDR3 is TGTGCCATTACAGGGGGGTACAATCAGCCCCAGCATTTT.

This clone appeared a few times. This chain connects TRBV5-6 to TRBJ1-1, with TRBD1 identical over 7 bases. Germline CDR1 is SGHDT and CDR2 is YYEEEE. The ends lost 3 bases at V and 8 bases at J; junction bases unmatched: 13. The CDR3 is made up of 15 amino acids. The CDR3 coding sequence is TGTGCCAGCAGCTCGCTTCTATTAGGGGGCCAAGAAGCTTTCTTT. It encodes CASSSLLLGGQEAFF.

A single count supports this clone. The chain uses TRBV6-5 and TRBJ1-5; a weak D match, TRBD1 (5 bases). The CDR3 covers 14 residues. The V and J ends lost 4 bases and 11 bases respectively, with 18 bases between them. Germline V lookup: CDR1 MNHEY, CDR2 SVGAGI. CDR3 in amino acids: CASSSTGPLGAQHF. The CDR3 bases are TGTGCCAGCAGTTCTACAGGTCCCCTAGGAGCCCAGCATTTT.

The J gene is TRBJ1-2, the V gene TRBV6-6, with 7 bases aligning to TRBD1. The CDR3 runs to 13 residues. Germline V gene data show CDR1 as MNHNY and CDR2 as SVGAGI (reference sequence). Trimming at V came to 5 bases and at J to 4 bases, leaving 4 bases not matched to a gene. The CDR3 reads CASSPTGTYGYTF. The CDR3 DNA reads TGTGCCAGCAGTCCGACAGGGACCTATGGCTACACCTTC.

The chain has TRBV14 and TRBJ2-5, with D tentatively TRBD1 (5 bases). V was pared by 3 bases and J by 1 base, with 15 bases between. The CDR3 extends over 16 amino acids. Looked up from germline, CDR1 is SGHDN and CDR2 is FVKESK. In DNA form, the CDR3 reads TGTGCCAGCAGCCAGTTTCCTACAGGCCGCCAAGAGACCCAGTACTTC. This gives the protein CASSQFPTGRQETQYF.

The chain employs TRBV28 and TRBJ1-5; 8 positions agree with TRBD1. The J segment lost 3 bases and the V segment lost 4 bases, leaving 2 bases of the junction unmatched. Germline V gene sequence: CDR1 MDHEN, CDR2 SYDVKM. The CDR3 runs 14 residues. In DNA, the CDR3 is TGTGCCAGCAGTTCGACAGGGGTCAATCAGCCCCAGCATTTT. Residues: CASSSTGVNQPQHF.

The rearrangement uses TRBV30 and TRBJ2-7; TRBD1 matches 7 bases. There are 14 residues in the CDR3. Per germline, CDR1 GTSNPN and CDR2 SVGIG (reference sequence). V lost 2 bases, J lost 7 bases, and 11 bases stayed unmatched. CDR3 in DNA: TGTGCCTGGAGTTCTGACAGGGTCCTTGAAGAGCAGTACTTC. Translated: CAWSSDRVLEEQYF.

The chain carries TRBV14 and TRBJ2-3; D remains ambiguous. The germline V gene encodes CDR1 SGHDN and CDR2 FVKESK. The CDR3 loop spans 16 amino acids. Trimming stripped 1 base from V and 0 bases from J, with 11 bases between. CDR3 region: CASSQGQRTSTDTQYF. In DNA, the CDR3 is TGTGCCAGCAGCCAAGGTCAGCGAACCAGCACAGATACGCAGTATTTT.

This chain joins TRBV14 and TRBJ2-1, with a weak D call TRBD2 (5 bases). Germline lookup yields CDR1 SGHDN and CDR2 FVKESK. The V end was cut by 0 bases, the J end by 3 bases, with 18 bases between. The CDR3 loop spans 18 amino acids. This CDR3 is CASSQDLSSETLYNEQFF. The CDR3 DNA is TGTGCCAGCAGCCAAGATCTGAGTAGCGAGACCCTCTACAATGAGCAGTTCTTC.